This T cell receptor beta chain derives from a study of T cells in localized non-small cell lung cancer. Study-level findings and limits: Paired adjacent lung recovered a median around 59 of the top 100 tumor clones. Maximal T cell clonality occurred in uninvolved adjacent lung, with tumor ranking below it. Analysis by sequencing included only one tumor region, so heterogeneity remains possible.

In each case, adjacent lung free of atypia was taken at least 2 cm from the tumor margin. The germline gives CDR1 MDHEN, CDR2 SYDVKM. The CDR3 sequence is 14 residues long. With V trimmed by 8 bases and J by 5 bases, 10 bases remained unmatched. Clones were read by immunoSEQ multiplex PCR, and TCRdb kept only the in-frame ones, dropping some. The sample records some 1,600 clones, roughly 27% being singletons. This clone was observed a handful of times. The antigen is unknown. The chain carries TRBV28 and TRBJ2-7, with 9 nucleotides matching TRBD1. This sample comprised normal lung tissue next to the tumor, obtained before any cancer treatment. This receptor was obtained from a man aged 40-75 years with stage II squamous cell lung carcinoma. The CDR3 region has the DNA TGTGCCAGCTTGACCGGGACAGGGTTGAACGAGCAGTACTTC. Translated, it gives CASLTGTGLNEQYF.